The next 27 T cell receptor beta chains were all read from a single sample in a study of T cells in Graves' hyperthyroidism and ophthalmopathy. Amplification yielded TCR beta CDR3 regions, with RNA transcripts as the source. An initial round of RT-PCR targeting the TCR CDR3 relied on the HTBI primer set. TCRdb reanalysed the multiplex PCR reads using MiXCR and keeps one entry per CDR3 protein. Counted here are 370,000 or so distinct CDR3 sequences, 20% to 30% occurring once; the ten biggest clones make up around four fifths. The sample comprised blood. All receptors come from a man aged 50-60 years with Graves' hyperthyroidism.

About this clonotype: A read error may be the cause here, since a much bigger clone is one base away. V and J are TRBV28 and TRBJ2-3; D unclear. This CDR3 is built from 14 residues. The germline V and J ends were trimmed by 10 bases and 7 bases, with 21 bases remaining between them. Germline assignment: CDR1 MDHEN and CDR2 SYDVKM. CDR3 DNA: TGTGCCACCAACGGACCTTCACGCACTTATACGCAGTATTTT. Residues: CATNGPSRTYTQYF.

V usage is TRBV15 and J usage is TRBJ2-5; 7 nucleotides agree with TRBD2. J lost 5 bases, V lost 5 bases, and 11 bases had no gene match. Germline assignment: CDR1 LNHNV and CDR2 YYDKDF (reference sequence). The CDR3 has 15 residues. CDR3 bases: TGTGCCACCAGCTCATCTCTAGGTAGCGGGGAGACCCAGTACTTC. As protein: CATSSSLGSGETQYF. The full variable domain, with the rest looked up from reference TRBV15 and TRBJ2-5, is DAMVIQNPRYQVTQFGKPVTLSCSQTLNHNVMYWYQQKSSQAPKLLFHYYDKDFNNEADTPDNFQSRRPNTSFCFLDIRSPGLGDTAMYLCATSSSLGSGETQYFGPGTRLLVL.

The CDR3 loop is CASSLNRATSSYEQYF. The CDR3 DNA reads TGTGCCAGCAGTTTAAATCGAGCTACAAGCTCCTACGAGCAGTACTTC. The V and J genes are TRBV12-3 or TRBV12-4 and TRBJ2-7; D is unresolved. The CDR3 has 16 residues. V gave up 2 bases and J gave up 0 bases, with 14 bases separating them.

The V gene is TRBV6-2 or TRBV6-3, the J gene TRBJ2-5, with 9 positions matching TRBD2. The CDR3 extends over 14 amino acids. The germline V gene has CDR1 MNHEY and CDR2 SVGEGT. The V and J ends lost 10 bases and 2 bases, in that order; junction bases with no gene match: 8. CDR3 nucleotides: TGTGCCACAACTGCTAGCGGGATTCAAGAGACCCAGTACTTC. This translates into CATTASGIQETQYF.

A few counts support this clonotype. The gene calls are TRBV7-9 and TRBJ2-2; TRBD2 matches at 15 bases. The CDR3 is made up of 17 amino acids. V dropped 6 bases and J dropped 1; count of bases not matched to a gene: 3. Germline lookup yields CDR1 SEHNR and CDR2 FQNEAQ (reference sequence). The CDR3 spells CASSPGLAGGNTGELFF. For the CDR3, the DNA is TGTGCCAGCAGTCCGGGACTAGCGGGAGGGAACACCGGGGAGCTGTTTTTT.

Details on this clonotype: A much larger clonotype is one base distant, so this may be a read error. This chain connects TRBV7-3 to TRBJ2-3, with TRBD2 identical over 14 bases. CDR3 length: 16 residues. Germline assignment: CDR1 SGHTA and CDR2 FQGTGA. The CDR3 nucleotides are TGTGCCAGCAGCGGCGGGACTAGCGGGAGCACAGATAGGCAGTATTTT. The encoded protein is CASSGGTSGSTDRQYF.

This clonotype was observed a few times. The J gene is TRBJ2-7, the V gene TRBV4-1, with 7 bases identical to TRBD2. Trimming took 4 bases from V and 0 from J; bases not matched to a gene: 9. Per germline, CDR1 MGHRA and CDR2 YSYEKL. There are 16 residues in the CDR3. The CDR3 here is CASSPQLAISSYEQYF. DNA for the CDR3: TGCGCCAGCAGCCCACAACTAGCGATCAGCTCCTACGAGCAGTACTTC.

This clonotype has more than one count but fewer than ten. The chain has TRBV27 and TRBJ2-7; TRBD2 agrees at 11 bases. The J segment lost 6 bases and the V segment lost 6 bases, leaving 16 bases of the junction unmatched. The CDR3 runs to 17 residues. Germline assignment: CDR1 MNHEY and CDR2 SMNVEV (reference sequence). The CDR3 nucleotides read TGTGCCAGCAGATTCCGCATCTTGGGGACTAGCGGAATCGAGCAGTACTTC. Protein sequence: CASRFRILGTSGIEQYF.

This chain links TRBV6-1 with TRBJ2-1, with D possibly matching TRBD2 (6 bases). The CDR3 has 17 amino acids. The ends were cut back, 5 bases at V and 6 bases at J, with 23 bases in the middle. Germline V gene sequence: CDR1 MNHNS, CDR2 SASEGT. The CDR3 DNA reads TGTGCCAGCAGTCCCGGGACTTTTCCCGAGCATATCAATGAGCAGTTCTTC. Encoded protein: CASSPGTFPEHINEQFF.

About this clonotype itself: This is likely a read error, given that the CDR3 carries no conserved phenylalanine or tryptophan at its end. The rearrangement uses TRBV5-1 and TRBJ2-2, with D possibly TRBD2 on 5 matching bases. V was clipped by 3 bases and J by 1 base, with 10 bases between them. The length of the CDR3 is 15 residues. Germline values: CDR1 SGHRS, CDR2 YFSETQ. The CDR3 DNA is TGCGCCAGCAGCTCCGAGGGCCTGAACACCGGGGAGCTGTTTCTT. Encoded protein: CASSSEGLNTGELFL.

This clonotype was counted many times. The chain uses TRBV24-1 and TRBJ2-3; D is ambiguous. CDR1 is KGHDR, CDR2 SFDVKD, per germline. The CDR3 has 13 amino acids. V shed 3 bases and J shed 10 bases, with 13 bases lying between them. DNA for the CDR3: TGTGCCACCAGTGATCCAGACTGGGCTTCGCAGTATTTT. Protein sequence: CATSDPDWASQYF.

This clonotype was observed a few times. The chain uses TRBV7-9 and TRBJ1-1, with a tentative D call TRBD1 (5 bases). V lost 5 bases and J lost 7, with 11 bases in between. The germline gives CDR1 SEHNR, CDR2 FQNEAQ (reference sequence). The CDR3 spans 12 residues. The CDR3 reads CASSPGTGEAFF. The CDR3 bases are TGTGCCAGCAGCCCAGGGACGGGTGAAGCTTTCTTT.

This clonotype has more than one count but fewer than ten. The CDR3 here is CASSLVIPDSQETQYF. The CDR3 DNA follows: TGCGCCAGCAGCTTGGTTATTCCGGACTCACAAGAGACCCAGTACTTC. The J gene is TRBJ2-5, the V gene TRBV5-1; D is possibly TRBD2 (5 bases). The CDR3 is 16 residues long. The germline V gene has CDR1 SGHRS and CDR2 YFSETQ. The V and J ends lost 0 bases and 2 bases respectively, with 14 bases between them.

This clonotype came up a few times. The gene calls are TRBV6-5 and TRBJ2-2, with 10 bases that match TRBD2. The CDR3 is 17 amino acids. V was clipped by 2 bases and J by 5 bases; unmatched bases: 8. Germline V gives CDR1 MNHEY, CDR2 SVGAGI. The CDR3 loop reads CASSYRRLAGATGELFF. CDR3 nucleotide sequence: TGTGCCAGCAGTTACCGTCGCCTAGCGGGAGCAACCGGGGAGCTGTTTTTT.

This clonotype was counted between two and nine times. The CDR3 loop reads CASSLRLAGSFDEQFF. DNA of the CDR3: TGTGCCAGCAGTTTGAGACTAGCGGGGAGTTTCGATGAGCAGTTCTTC. The chain joins TRBV6-2 or TRBV6-3 to TRBJ2-1; 11 bases align to TRBD2. Trimming removed 4 bases from V and 8 bases from J; junction bases left unmatched: 10. From germline, CDR1 is MNHEY and CDR2 SVGEGT. The CDR3 consists of 16 residues.

The chain joins TRBV6-2 or TRBV6-3 to TRBJ2-3; TRBD2 aligns across 11 bases. Germline V gene data show CDR1 as MNHEY and CDR2 as SVGEGT. The V and J ends lost 5 bases and 4 bases, in that order; junction bases with no gene match: 11. The CDR3 runs to 17 residues. This CDR3 reads CASSQGRSGGGSDTQYF. CDR3 sequence (DNA): TGTGCCAGCAGTCAGGGCCGTAGCGGGGGGGGCTCAGATACGCAGTATTTT.

The rearrangement links TRBV3-1 to TRBJ2-2; possible D gene TRBD2, 6 bases. The CDR3 sequence is 14 residues long. Germline lookup yields CDR1 LGHDT and CDR2 YNNKEL (reference sequence). Trimming removed 3 bases from V and 6 bases from J, with 11 bases in between. Here the CDR3 reads CASSHTGEAGELFF. The CDR3 nucleotides are TGTGCCAGCAGCCATACGGGGGAAGCCGGGGAGCTGTTTTTT. The whole variable domain, filled in from reference TRBV3-1 and TRBJ2-2, reads DTAVSQTPKYLVTQMGNDKSIKCEQNLGHDTMYWYKQDSKKFLKIMFSYNNKELIINETVPNRFSPKSPDKAHLNLHINSLELGDSAVYFCASSHTGEAGELFFGEGSRLTVL.

Only a few counts were recorded for this clonotype. The J gene is TRBJ1-4, the V gene TRBV5-1; D possibly corresponds to TRBD1 (6 bases). Germline values: CDR1 SGHRS, CDR2 YFSETQ. The CDR3 consists of 14 residues. Between the trimmed V and J ends, which lost 3 bases and 10 bases, there was a span of 16 bases. The CDR3 here is CASSYSGGLGKLFF. CDR3 DNA sequence: TGCGCCAGCAGCTACAGTGGGGGGCTCGGAAAACTGTTTTTT.

The chain has TRBV24-1 and TRBJ2-5; D is unclear. The V end lost 4 bases, the J end lost 0 bases, and 5 bases lay between the germline ends. The germline V gene has CDR1 KGHDR and CDR2 SFDVKD. CDR3 size: 13 residues. The CDR3 DNA reads as TGTGCCACCAGTGACCCACACCAAGAGACCCAGTACTTC. This sequence encodes CATSDPHQETQYF.

This clonotype has just a few counts. This chain connects TRBV2 to TRBJ2-3; D possibly uses TRBD1 or TRBD2 (6 bases each). The CDR3 contains 15 residues. Trimming left V 6 bases short and J 3 bases short, with 16 bases between. Germline CDR1 reads SNHLY; CDR2 reads FYNNEI. CDR3 coding DNA: TGTGCCAGCAGGGGGGCAGGGCTAGCGACAGATACGCAGTATTTT. Amino acid sequence: CASRGAGLATDTQYF.

CDR3 in amino acids: CASPPFPQGARTYGYTF. Here the CDR3 DNA reads TGTGCCAGCCCCCCCTTCCCACAGGGGGCAAGAACCTATGGCTACACCTTC. The chain joins TRBV2 to TRBJ1-2, with 9 bases lining up with TRBD1. With V trimmed by 8 bases and J by 4 bases, 17 bases remained unmatched. The CDR3 sequence is 17 residues long. Germline V lookup: CDR1 SNHLY, CDR2 FYNNEI.

Only a few counts were recorded for this clonotype. The genes are TRBV11-3 and TRBJ2-5, with 8 bases that match TRBD2. Per the germline V gene, CDR1 is SGHNT and CDR2 is YENEEA. The V segment lost 8 bases and the J segment 4 bases; nucleotides outside the gene matches: 9. This CDR3 spans 14 amino acids. DNA of the CDR3: TGTGCCAGCGCGGGGAATAGCGGGATAGAGACCCAGTACTTC. It codes for CASAGNSGIETQYF.

The V call is TRBV6-5, the J call TRBJ1-5, with 7 bases aligning to TRBD1. This CDR3 spans 17 amino acids. Germline V CDR1 and CDR2: MNHEY, SVGAGI. V dropped 1 base and J dropped 0; count of bases not matched to a gene: 6. CDR3 loop: CASSYYRGPYSNQPQHF. The CDR3, as DNA: TGTGCCAGCAGTTACTACAGGGGACCATATAGCAATCAGCCCCAGCATTTT.

There are many counts of this clonotype. V gene TRBV3-1 combines with J gene TRBJ2-5, with 9 positions matching TRBD2. Germline lookup yields CDR1 LGHDT and CDR2 YNNKEL (reference sequence). The CDR3 totals 15 residues. V trimming: 0 bases; J trimming: 5 bases; junction bases outside the gene matches: 4. CDR3 DNA: TGTGCCAGCAGCCAAGATCGCGGGAGGGTCGAGACCCAGTACTTC. Its translation: CASSQDRGRVETQYF.

J is TRBJ1-1 and V is TRBV6-1, with D maybe TRBD1 (6 bases). The CDR3 consists of 13 residues. Between the trimmed V and J ends, which lost 5 bases and 8 bases, there was a span of 15 bases. From germline, CDR1 is MNHNS and CDR2 SASEGT. CDR3 DNA: TGTGCCAGCAGTCCCGAAGGGGGGATAGAAGCTTTCTTT. Translated, it gives CASSPEGGIEAFF.

This clonotype was recorded at least ten times. The chain couples TRBV28 to TRBJ2-3, with 11 bases fitting TRBD2. V dropped 6 bases and J dropped 2; count of bases not matched to a gene: 4. The CDR3 spans 15 residues. Germline assignment: CDR1 MDHEN and CDR2 SYDVKM. The CDR3 reads CASSTSGRDTDTQYF. CDR3 sequence (DNA): TGTGCCAGCAGCACTAGCGGGAGAGACACAGATACGCAGTATTTT.

Only a few counts were recorded for this clonotype. The chain employs TRBV6-5 and TRBJ1-2; D is undetermined. Germline CDR1 is MNHEY and CDR2 is SVGAGI. The CDR3 covers 15 residues. V was pared by 0 bases and J by 2 bases, with 10 bases between. CDR3 loop: CASSYSSNGNYGYTF. The CDR3 DNA follows: TGTGCCAGCAGTTACTCGAGTAATGGCAACTATGGCTACACCTTC.